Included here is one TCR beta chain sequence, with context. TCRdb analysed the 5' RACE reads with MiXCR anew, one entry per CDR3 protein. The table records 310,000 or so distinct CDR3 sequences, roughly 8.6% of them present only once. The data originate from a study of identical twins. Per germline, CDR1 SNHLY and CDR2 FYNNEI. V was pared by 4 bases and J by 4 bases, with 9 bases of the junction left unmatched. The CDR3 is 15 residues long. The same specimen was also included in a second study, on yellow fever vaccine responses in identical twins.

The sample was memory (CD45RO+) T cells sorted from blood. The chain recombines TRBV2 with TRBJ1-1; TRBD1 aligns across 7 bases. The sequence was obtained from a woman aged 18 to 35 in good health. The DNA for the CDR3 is TGTGCCAGCAGTGTCGGGACAGCGGGGGGCACTGAAGCTTTCTTT. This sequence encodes CASSVGTAGGTEAFF.